The text below deals with one T cell receptor beta chain. There is no known antigen for this receptor. No clone much larger than this one lies a single base away; base qualities are absent. TCRbeta CDR3 regions were amplified from genomic DNA using the immunoSEQ Assay, a bias-controlled multiplex PCR. The paper's data handling went like this. Nucleated cell counts per sample were estimated from amplification of reference gene primers within the assay. To quantify the absolute abundance of each unique TCRbeta CDR3 rearrangement, sequence reads were collapsed and filtered. For each sample, productive Simpson clonality was calculated by taking the square root of Simpson's diversity index across productive rearrangements. In its TCRdb copy, this immuneACCESS table keeps in-frame sequences only and misses some clones. Where compared with another copy, unresolved V genes explain less than half of these, and the others have no known cause. Clone size and V and J calls were adopted from that table, with D and trimming inferred from the DNA. In this sample the table shows more than 75,000 clones, roughly 84% of which occur a single time. The leading ten clones occupy approximately 25% of the sample.

This sample stems from a study of blood T cell repertoires in COVID-19 (dated by TCRdb to 2019 to 2021). Describing the broader study: Samples from collaborators originated in the United States, Italy and Spain and spanned both the acute and convalescent phases of COVID-19. The material from the prospective study consisted of cDNA or gDNA derived from T cells, B-cell-depleted T cells, or PBMCs. The dataset comprised deeply sampled blood TCRbeta repertoires from subjects exposed to, actively infected with, or recovered from COVID-19. A freely available public database, intended as a resource for researchers studying the immune response to SARS-CoV-2, is where the repertoires were released. The samples were drawn from two sources: the first 160 participants of the ongoing ImmuneRACE study, and over 950 subjects contributed by 6 global collaborators. A de-identified subject ID, COVID-19 status, age in years and sex were almost always included in the sample metadata. HLA class I and class II types, where available, came from metadata supplied by the sample provider rather than from assay-based typing.

There are 10 amino acids in the CDR3, from cysteine to phenylalanine inclusive. Solely the CDR3 DNA is kept, with 30 bases framed from the first base. V sheds 8 bases and J sheds 9 bases, leaving 8 bases between their ends. The germline V gene supplies CDR1 SNHLY and CDR2 FYNNEI. The collaborating institutions used their own protocols to collect whole blood in K2EDTA tubes. For TCRbeta analysis, collaborator samples were shipped as frozen whole blood, as isolated PBMCs, or as DNA extracted from either sample type. On the study overall, not on this receptor specifically: How much clinical and demographic metadata was included differed by source and by participant, and the metadata was provided uncurated.

The chain joins TRBV2 to TRBJ2-1; tentative D gene TRBD1, with 6 bases matching. The origin of this receptor is a man aged 60 to 75 with acute or convalescent COVID-19. Source material: peripheral blood. The CDR3 region: CASGQIEQFF. The DNA is TGTGCCAGCGGACAGATTGAGCAGTTCTTC.